These 24 T cell receptor beta chains were sequenced from one sample in a study of blood T cell repertoires in COVID-19 (TCRdb year 2020). Receptor libraries were prepared by the immunoSEQ multiplex PCR assay. Sourced from immuneACCESS, this table was stored by TCRdb with only in-frame sequences that have V and J called. A share of the clones is absent; for the studies checked, an unresolved V gene accounts for under half, and the remainder has no known explanation. Here the sample has around 200,000 clones; roughly 85% occur a single time. The ten largest clones represent over 2.5% of the sample. Material for sequencing was peripheral blood. The receptors were gathered from a man aged 55 to 70 with acute or convalescent COVID-19.

This chain connects TRBV4-1 to TRBJ2-7; 13 nucleotides match TRBD2. Trimming cost V 5 bases and J 7 bases; bases outside gene matches: 8. Germline V gene lookup returns CDR1 MGHRA and CDR2 YSYEKL. The CDR3 is 15 residues long. The CDR3 sequence: CASSSGLAGENEQYF. In DNA, the CDR3 is TGCGCCAGCAGCTCAGGACTAGCGGGAGAAAATGAGCAGTACTTC.

The chain is built from TRBV30 and TRBJ2-2, with 8 bases matching TRBD1. The CDR3 runs to 13 residues. CDR1 GTSNPN and CDR2 SVGIG come from the germline V gene (reference sequence). Trimming at V came to 1 base and at J to 7 bases, leaving 2 bases not matched to a gene. The CDR3 nucleotides read TGTGCCTGGAGTGGACAGGGGCGCGGGGAGCTGTTTTTT. Its translation is CAWSGQGRGELFF.

The J gene is TRBJ2-7, the V gene TRBV4-1; D may be TRBD2 (6 bases). The germline CDR1 and CDR2 sequences are MGHRA and YSYEKL. V lost 5 bases, J lost 0 bases, and 14 bases lay in between. CDR3 length: 15 amino acids. The CDR3 DNA reads as TGCGCCAGCAGCGGCCGGGACGGGAGCTCCTACGAGCAGTACTTC. Residues: CASSGRDGSSYEQYF.

The chain employs TRBV2 and TRBJ2-3, with a weak D call TRBD1 (7 bases). V lost 7 bases and J lost 5, with 19 bases in between. CDR1 and CDR2 from the germline V gene are SNHLY and FYNNEI. The CDR3 totals 15 residues. CDR3 in amino acids: CASTPPGGGGDTQYF. DNA for the CDR3: TGTGCCAGCACCCCCCCAGGGGGAGGAGGAGATACGCAGTATTTT.

This clone was seen just once. The rearrangement joins TRBV27 to TRBJ2-7; D is possibly TRBD1 (6 bases). V lost 4 bases, J lost 0 bases, and 10 bases lay in between. This CDR3 comprises 14 residues. The germline V gene has CDR1 MNHEY and CDR2 SMNVEV (reference sequence). Here the CDR3 reads CASSSGHSSYEQYF. CDR3 DNA: TGTGCCAGCAGTTCGGGACATTCCTCCTACGAGCAGTACTTC.

This clone showed up just a few times. The chain employs TRBV10-3 and TRBJ2-1; 15 bases map to TRBD2. Per the germline V gene, CDR1 is ENHRY and CDR2 is SYGVKD. CDR3 length equals 13 residues. Trimming took 10 bases from V and 7 from J; bases not matched to a gene: 2. The DNA of the CDR3 is TGTGCCACCGGACTAGCGGGAGGGAATGAGCAGTTCTTC. Translation gives CATGLAGGNEQFF.

The chain employs TRBV10-3 and TRBJ1-1; weak D call: TRBD1 (5 bases). The CDR3 length is 13 residues. Germline loops: CDR1 ENHRY, CDR2 SYGVKD. Trimming removed 5 bases at V and 1 base at J, with 8 bases between. The CDR3 loop is CAISLDRNTEAFF. In DNA, the CDR3 is TGTGCCATCAGTTTAGACAGGAACACTGAAGCTTTCTTT.

Ten or more counts support this clone. The chain has TRBV11-2 and TRBJ1-1; 7 nucleotides line up with TRBD1. This CDR3 has 16 amino acids. In germline, CDR1 is SGHAT, CDR2 FQNNGV. With 0 bases clipped from V and 5 bases from J, the junction kept 9 bases outside the gene matches. The CDR3 DNA reads TGTGCCAGCAGCTTAGATCCGGGCAGGGGGGAGACTGAAGCTTTCTTT. Residues: CASSLDPGRGETEAFF.

The V gene is TRBV11-1, the J gene TRBJ2-7, with 11 bases matching TRBD2. The CDR3 length is 15 residues. V trimming: 1 base; J trimming: 6 bases; junction bases outside the gene matches: 5. Germline V gene data show CDR1 as SGHAT and CDR2 as FQDESV (reference sequence). This CDR3 reads CASSLGLAGGSEQYF. The CDR3 DNA sequence: TGTGCCAGCAGCTTAGGGCTAGCGGGAGGAAGCGAGCAGTACTTC.

The chain combines TRBV6-5 with TRBJ2-2, with TRBD2 identical over 9 bases. Germline V CDR1 and CDR2: MNHEY, SVGAGI. The CDR3 extends over 14 amino acids. With V trimmed by 8 bases and J by 3 bases, 4 bases remained unmatched. The CDR3, as DNA: TGTGCCAGCGGCGGGAGGGCCTACACCGGGGAGCTGTTTTTT. Its translation: CASGGRAYTGELFF.

The rearrangement links TRBV28 to TRBJ1-2; D perhaps matches TRBD1 (6 bases). The CDR3 length is 14 residues. The V end was cut by 2 bases, the J end by 5 bases, with 12 bases between. CDR1 is MDHEN and CDR2 is SYDVKM in the germline V gene. The CDR3 DNA is TGTGCCAGCAGTTTAACCAGAGGGGGATATGGCTACACCTTC. Its translation is CASSLTRGGYGYTF.

CDR3 nucleotide sequence: TGTGCCAGCAGTTACAGCGGCAGCTCCTACGAGCAGTACTTC. Protein: CASSYSGSSYEQYF. The V call is TRBV6-5, the J call TRBJ2-7; D might be TRBD2 (5 bases). The V gene lost 2 bases and the J gene lost 0 bases, with 8 bases spanning the gap. CDR1 is MNHEY and CDR2 is SVGAGI in the germline V gene. This CDR3 comprises 14 residues.

The V gene is TRBV5-4, the J gene TRBJ1-1; a possible D gene is TRBD1 (5 bases). Trimming shortened V by 5 bases and J by 0 bases, and 14 bases separated the two germline ends. Germline V gene lookup returns CDR1 SGHNT and CDR2 YYREEE (reference sequence). The CDR3 contains 15 residues. CDR3 amino acids: CASSPQGNLNTEAFF. In DNA form, the CDR3 reads TGTGCCAGCAGTCCCCAGGGAAACTTGAACACTGAAGCTTTCTTT.

The sample holds a few counts of this clone. V gene TRBV18 combines with J gene TRBJ1-2; the D gene is possibly TRBD1 (5 bases). CDR1 is KGHSH and CDR2 is LQKENI in the germline V gene. Trimming left V 2 bases short and J 1 base short, with 8 bases between. This CDR3 comprises 14 residues. The CDR3 is CASSPAGLNYGYTF. For the CDR3, the DNA is TGTGCCAGCTCACCAGCGGGGCTTAACTATGGCTACACCTTC.

The chain employs TRBV4-2 and TRBJ2-1; the D gene is possibly TRBD2 (6 bases). Trimming took 5 bases from V and 0 from J, leaving 11 bases between them. There are 15 residues in the CDR3. Germline CDR1 LGHNA, CDR2 YNFKEQ. As DNA, the CDR3 is TGTGCCAGCAGCGTCGGACTAAGCTCCTACAATGAGCAGTTCTTC. This encodes CASSVGLSSYNEQFF.

This clone was seen a handful of times. This chain links TRBV7-9 with TRBJ1-2, with D possibly TRBD1 on 5 matching bases. The V gene lost 5 bases and the J gene lost 4 bases, with 20 bases spanning the gap. CDR1 and CDR2 from the germline V gene are SEHNR and FQNEAQ (reference sequence). The CDR3 is 16 residues long. As DNA, the CDR3 is TGTGCCAGCAGCCCGGGGGAATGGGGGTTTTCCTATGGCTACACCTTC. Its translation: CASSPGEWGFSYGYTF.

This chain uses TRBV30 with TRBJ2-7; 7 nucleotides match TRBD2. Trimming took 8 bases from V and 0 from J; bases not matched to a gene: 4. The length of the CDR3 is 12 residues. Germline V gene sequence: CDR1 GTSNPN, CDR2 SVGIG (reference sequence). CDR3 residues: CAVQRGSYEQYF. In DNA, the CDR3 is TGTGCCGTCCAGCGGGGCTCCTACGAGCAGTACTTC.

The chain links TRBV4-1 to TRBJ2-1; D remains unclear. This CDR3 contains 13 residues. The V end was cut by 0 bases, the J end by 9 bases, with 9 bases between. CDR1 is MGHRA and CDR2 is YSYEKL in the germline V gene. CDR3 sequence: CASSQDLSREQFF. CDR3 DNA: TGCGCCAGCAGCCAAGACCTTAGCCGTGAGCAGTTCTTC.

The chain carries TRBV18 and TRBJ2-7; 7 bases are shared with TRBD1. The CDR3 is made up of 14 amino acids. V shed 3 bases, J shed 0 bases, and the junction held 2 bases outside the gene matches. CDR1 is KGHSH and CDR2 is LQKENI in the germline V gene. In DNA form, the CDR3 reads TGTGCCAGCTCACCGGGACAGTACTCCTACGAGCAGTACTTC. Its translation is CASSPGQYSYEQYF. Based on the CDR3 plus reference TRBV18 and TRBJ2-7, the full variable domain is NAGVMQNPRHLVRRRGQEARLRCSPMKGHSHVYWYRQLPEEGLKFMVYLQKENIIDESGMPKERFSAEFPKEGPSILRIQQVVRGDSAAYFCASSPGQYSYEQYFGPGTRLTVT.

The CDR3 nucleotides read TGTGCCATCAGTGAGACCGGGAGGGGGAATAATGAAAAACTGTTTTTT. It specifies CAISETGRGNNEKLFF. The chain joins TRBV10-3 to TRBJ1-4, with TRBD1 as a possible D gene (6 bases). Per the germline V gene, CDR1 is ENHRY and CDR2 is SYGVKD. CDR3 length equals 16 residues. Trimming took off 2 bases at V and 4 bases at J, with 14 bases between the two ends.

The genes are TRBV28 and TRBJ2-7; 7 bases align to TRBD1. The CDR3 has 13 amino acids. The germline gives CDR1 MDHEN, CDR2 SYDVKM. The V and J ends lost 8 bases and 3 bases, in that order; junction bases with no gene match: 7. DNA of the CDR3: TGTGCCAGCTACGACAGGGTACTCTACGAGCAGTACTTC. It specifies CASYDRVLYEQYF.

The V call is TRBV4-1, the J call TRBJ2-1; the match to TRBD2 covers 8 bases. The V segment lost 4 bases and the J segment 4 bases; nucleotides outside the gene matches: 6. Germline V gene lookup returns CDR1 MGHRA and CDR2 YSYEKL. This CDR3 has 15 residues. The CDR3 DNA follows: TGCGCCAGCAGCCGAGGAGCGGGAGAGTACAATGAGCAGTTCTTC. This gives the protein CASSRGAGEYNEQFF.

The chain is built from TRBV9 and TRBJ2-2; 10 bases fit TRBD2. Germline loops: CDR1 SGDLS, CDR2 YYNGEE. The junction had 7 bases not matched to a gene; V was cut back by 4 bases and J by 4 bases. CDR3 length: 16 amino acids. In nucleotides, the CDR3 is TGTGCCAGCAGCACCGGACTAGCGGCTACCACCGGGGAGCTGTTTTTT. Protein sequence: CASSTGLAATTGELFF.

The genes are TRBV6-1 and TRBJ1-5; maybe TRBD1 (6 bases). V shed 1 base and J shed 6 bases, with 10 bases lying between them. This CDR3 has 14 amino acids. Per germline, CDR1 MNHNS and CDR2 SASEGT. CDR3 loop: CASSEEGGGQPQHF. CDR3 sequence (DNA): TGTGCCAGCAGTGAAGAAGGGGGTGGTCAGCCCCAGCATTTT.